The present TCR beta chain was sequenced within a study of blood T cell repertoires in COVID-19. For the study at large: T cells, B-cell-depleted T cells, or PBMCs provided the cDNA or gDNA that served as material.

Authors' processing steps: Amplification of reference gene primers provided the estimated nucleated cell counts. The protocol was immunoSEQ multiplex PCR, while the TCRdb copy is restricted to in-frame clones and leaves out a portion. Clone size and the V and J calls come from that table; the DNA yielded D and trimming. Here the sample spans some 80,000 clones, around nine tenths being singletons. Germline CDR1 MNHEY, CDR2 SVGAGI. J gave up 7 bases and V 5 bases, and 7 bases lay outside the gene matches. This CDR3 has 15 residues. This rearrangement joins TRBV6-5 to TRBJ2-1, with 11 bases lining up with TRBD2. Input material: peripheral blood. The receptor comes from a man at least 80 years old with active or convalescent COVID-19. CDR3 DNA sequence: TGTGCCAGCAGTAGACTAGCGGGGCGCCTAAATGAGCAGTTCTTC. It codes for CASSRLAGRLNEQFF.